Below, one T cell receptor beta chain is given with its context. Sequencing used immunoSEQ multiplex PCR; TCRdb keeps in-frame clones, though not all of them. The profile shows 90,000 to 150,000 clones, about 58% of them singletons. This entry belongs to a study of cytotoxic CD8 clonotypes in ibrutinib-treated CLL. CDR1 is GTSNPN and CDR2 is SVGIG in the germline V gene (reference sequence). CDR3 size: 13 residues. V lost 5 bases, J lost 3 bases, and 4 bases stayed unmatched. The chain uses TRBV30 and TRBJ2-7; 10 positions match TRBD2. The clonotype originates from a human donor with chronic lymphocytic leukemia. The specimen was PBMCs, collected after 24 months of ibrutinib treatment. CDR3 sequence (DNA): TGTGCCTGGGGCGGACTAGCGGTCTACGAGCAGTACTTC. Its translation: CAWGGLAVYEQYF.